These 11 T cell receptor beta chains share one sample of origin, sequenced in a study of cytomegalovirus exposure and HLA in healthy donors. Primers included in the PCR were 60 Vbeta and 13 Jbeta primers. TCRdb's copy holds only in-frame clones and misses some; the assay was immunoSEQ multiplex PCR. The table lists approximately 150,000 clones, just over 75% of them singletons, with about 1.4% in the top ten. The sample comprised PBMCs. The receptors originated from a man aged 35 to 55 in good health and CMV-seronegative.

A few counts support this clone. The chain carries TRBV15 and TRBJ2-7, with TRBD2 as a possible D gene (5 bases). This CDR3 is 14 amino acids long. V was shortened by 1 base and J by 6 bases, with 13 bases between the two germline ends. Germline CDR1 LNHNV, CDR2 YYDKDF (reference sequence). The CDR3 here is CATSRVRETGEQYF. The CDR3 DNA follows: TGTGCCACCAGCAGAGTGAGGGAGACGGGCGAGCAGTACTTC.

This rearrangement joins TRBV2 to TRBJ1-2; TRBD1 agrees at 11 bases. Germline V gives CDR1 SNHLY, CDR2 FYNNEI. The CDR3 sequence is 14 residues long. J lost 2 bases, V lost 4 bases, and 0 bases had no gene match. Here the CDR3 DNA reads TGTGCCAGCAGTGGGGACAGGGGGAACTATGGCTACACCTTC. Translating it yields CASSGDRGNYGYTF.

This chain joins TRBV7-2 and TRBJ1-4; D gene ambiguous. Germline values: CDR1 SGHTA, CDR2 FQGNSA. Trimming cost V 2 bases and J 6 bases, with 13 bases left between them. The CDR3 totals 15 residues. DNA of the CDR3: TGTGCCAGCAGCTTATATGGCCTTCAGGATGAAAAACTGTTTTTT. The encoded protein is CASSLYGLQDEKLFF. Looking up the rest from reference TRBV7-2 and TRBJ1-4 gives the full variable domain: GAGVSQSPSNKVTEKGKDVELRCDPISGHTALYWYRQSLGQGLEFLIYFQGNSAPDKSGLPSDRFSAERTGGSVSTLTIQRTQQEDSAVYLCASSLYGLQDEKLFFGSGTQLSVL.

V gene TRBV6-5 combines with J gene TRBJ2-3, with 8 bases aligning to TRBD1. V lost 7 bases, J lost 1 base, and 4 bases stayed unmatched. The CDR3 has 14 amino acids. Germline CDR1 is MNHEY and CDR2 is SVGAGI. In DNA form, the CDR3 reads TGTGCCAGCACCCGGGACAGGCGCACAGATACGCAGTATTTT. Its protein is CASTRDRRTDTQYF.

The sample holds a few counts of this clone. The chain employs TRBV5-4 and TRBJ1-2; possible D gene TRBD1, 6 bases. V shed 4 bases and J shed 5 bases, with 9 bases lying between them. Germline V lookup: CDR1 SGHNT, CDR2 YYREEE (reference sequence). This CDR3 comprises 12 residues. The CDR3 sequence: CASSPTGYGYTF. The CDR3 nucleotides are TGTGCCAGCAGCCCGACAGGTTATGGCTACACCTTC.

The V and J genes are TRBV11-2 and TRBJ2-1; 8 nucleotides align to TRBD2. The CDR3 extends over 18 amino acids. Germline trimming cut 0 bases from V and 2 bases from J; bases unmatched to any gene: 9. Germline CDR1 is SGHAT and CDR2 is FQNNGV. DNA for the CDR3: TGTGCCAGCAGCTTAGACAGGCTAGCGGGTGCCCCCTACAATGAGCAGTTCTTC. Protein sequence: CASSLDRLAGAPYNEQFF.

This clone appeared a few times. The chain recombines TRBV2 with TRBJ1-3; D perhaps matches TRBD1 (5 bases). This CDR3 is built from 15 residues. The germline CDR1 and CDR2 sequences are SNHLY and FYNNEI. Trimming shortened V by 4 bases and J by 0 bases, and 10 bases separated the two germline ends. The CDR3, as DNA: TGTGCCAGCAGTGTGGGGCCGGGCTCTGGAAACACCATATATTTT. This encodes CASSVGPGSGNTIYF.

CDR3 sequence: CASSSGTGAQTGELFF. The CDR3 nucleotides are TGTGCCAGCAGTTCCGGGACAGGGGCACAAACCGGGGAGCTGTTTTTT. V gene TRBV6-5 combines with J gene TRBJ2-2, with TRBD1 identical over 10 bases. Germline CDR1 is MNHEY and CDR2 is SVGAGI. The CDR3 is made up of 16 amino acids. The V gene end was trimmed by 4 bases and the J gene end by 5 bases; junction bases not matched to a gene: 7.

In DNA form, the CDR3 reads TGTGCCAGCAGGGTAGCGGGTTCCTACGAGCAGTACTTC. The encoded protein is CASRVAGSYEQYF. The chain has TRBV27 and TRBJ2-7, with 7 bases fitting TRBD2. The CDR3 covers 13 residues. In germline, CDR1 is MNHEY, CDR2 SMNVEV (reference sequence). V shed 6 bases, J shed 1 base, and the junction held 3 bases outside the gene matches.

The rearrangement uses TRBV27 and TRBJ2-4, with 8 bases that match TRBD1. After removal of 4 bases from V and 0 bases from J, the junction contained 5 bases not matched to a gene. Germline-derived CDR1 and CDR2 are MNHEY and SMNVEV (reference sequence). This CDR3 contains 16 residues. CDR3 region: CASSSGQDLAKNIQYF. The CDR3 DNA sequence: TGTGCCAGCAGTTCGGGACAGGACTTAGCCAAAAACATTCAGTACTTC.

The V gene is TRBV28, the J gene TRBJ2-3; 7 bases map to TRBD2. V was clipped by 5 bases and J by 2 bases; unmatched bases: 13. This CDR3 has 17 amino acids. The germline V gene encodes CDR1 MDHEN and CDR2 SYDVKM. In nucleotides, the CDR3 is TGTGCCAGCAGTATCCCAACCGTCCGGGACTACACAGATACGCAGTATTTT. Protein product: CASSIPTVRDYTDTQYF.